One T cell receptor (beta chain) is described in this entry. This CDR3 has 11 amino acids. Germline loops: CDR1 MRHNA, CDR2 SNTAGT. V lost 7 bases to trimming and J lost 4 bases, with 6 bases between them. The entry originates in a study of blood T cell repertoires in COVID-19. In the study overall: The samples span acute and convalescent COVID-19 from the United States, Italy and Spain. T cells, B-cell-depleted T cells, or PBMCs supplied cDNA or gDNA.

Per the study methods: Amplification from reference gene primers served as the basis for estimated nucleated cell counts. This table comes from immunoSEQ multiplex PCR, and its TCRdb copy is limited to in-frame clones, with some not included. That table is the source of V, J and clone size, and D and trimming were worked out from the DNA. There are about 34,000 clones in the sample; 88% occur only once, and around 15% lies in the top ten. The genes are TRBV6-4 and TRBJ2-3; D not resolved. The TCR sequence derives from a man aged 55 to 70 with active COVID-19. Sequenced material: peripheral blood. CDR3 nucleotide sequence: TGTGCCAGCAACATCGCAGATACGCAGTATTTT. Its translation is CASNIADTQYF.